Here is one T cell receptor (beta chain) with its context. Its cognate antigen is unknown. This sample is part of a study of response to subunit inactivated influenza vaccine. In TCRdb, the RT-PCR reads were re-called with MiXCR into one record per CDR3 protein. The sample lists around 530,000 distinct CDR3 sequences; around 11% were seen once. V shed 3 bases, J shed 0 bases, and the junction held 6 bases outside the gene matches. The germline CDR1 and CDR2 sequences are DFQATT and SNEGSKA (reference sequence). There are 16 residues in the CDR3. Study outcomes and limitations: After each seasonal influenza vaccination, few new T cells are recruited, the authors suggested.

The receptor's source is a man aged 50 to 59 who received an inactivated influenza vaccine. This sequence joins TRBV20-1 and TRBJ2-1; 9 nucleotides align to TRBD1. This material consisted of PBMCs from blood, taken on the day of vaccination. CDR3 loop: CSASDRGASSYNEQFF. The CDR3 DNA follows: TGCAGTGCTAGTGACAGGGGGGCAAGCTCCTACAATGAGCAGTTCTTC.